A selection of T cell receptor beta chains follows, all from one sample in a study of T cell responses to AZD1222 COVID-19 vaccine. Produced via immunoSEQ multiplex PCR; TCRdb's table is partial and in-frame only. The table lists 180,000 or so clones, 94% of them singletons. The specimen was peripheral blood, collected on day 0 of AZD1222 vaccination. These receptors were obtained from an adult in good health. CDR3s include the opening cysteine and the closing phenylalanine or tryptophan. The order of the fields is V gene, J gene, D gene, clone size, CDR3 DNA, CDR3 protein. A D gene is named only where the DNA matches it firmly. Clone size is shown for a subset of rows, as once, few, many or a class of expanded clone.

TRBV7-9,TRBJ1-4,.,.,TGTGCCAGCAGCTTCCGTCAGGGTCGAGTCGTGACTGAAAAACTGTTTTTT,CASSFRQGRVVTEKLFF
TRBV9,TRBJ2-3,.,.,TGTGCCAGCAATTCGGGTTCCGCGGATACGCAGTATTTT,CASNSGSADTQYF
TRBV12-3/TRBV12-4,TRBJ1-2,.,.,TGTGCCAGCACCCTGGAGGGCTATGGCTACACCTTC,CASTLEGYGYTF
TRBV27,TRBJ2-5,.,.,TGTGCCAGCAGTTTCTTGACTAGGCGAGAGACCCAGTACTTC,CASSFLTRRETQYF
TRBV18,TRBJ1-1,.,.,TGTGCCAGCTCACCAATCCCGGGTGAAGCTTTCTTT,CASSPIPGEAFF
TRBV7-2,TRBJ2-5,.,.,TGTGCCAGCAGCCCGCAAGAGACCCAGTACTTC,CASSPQETQYF
TRBV9,TRBJ2-3,.,.,TGTGCCAGCAGCGTAAGAGGTGTGGATACGCAGTATTTT,CASSVRGVDTQYF
TRBV11-2,TRBJ1-6,.,.,TGTGCCAGCCAGGGGTATTCACCCCTCCACTTT,CASQGYSPLHF
TRBV27,TRBJ1-5,.,.,TGTGCCAGCAGTCAAGACAGTTGGGGGCCCCAGCATTTT,CASSQDSWGPQHF
TRBV25-1,TRBJ2-4,.,few,TGTGCCAGCAGTGAAGGGATCAGCGCACAGGGGAGGGACATTCAGTACTTC,CASSEGISAQGRDIQYF
TRBV28,TRBJ1-6,TRBD1,.,TGTGCCAGCAGCCCTCAGGGGGACAGATTAAATTCACCCCTCCACTTT,CASSPQGDRLNSPLHF
TRBV12-3/TRBV12-4,TRBJ1-5,.,few,TGTGCCAGCAGGAATAGCAATCAGCCCCAGCATTTT,CASRNSNQPQHF
TRBV5-1,TRBJ1-5,.,.,TGCGCCAGCAGCTTGGCCGGGGATAGCAATCAGCCCCAGCATTTT,CASSLAGDSNQPQHF
TRBV5-1,TRBJ1-2,.,.,TGCGCCAGCAGCTCCCAACCGACAGCCCCCTATGGCTACACCTTC,CASSSQPTAPYGYTF
TRBV7-9,TRBJ2-5,.,.,TGTGCCAGCAGCGCCACTAGAGCGGAGACCCAGTACTTC,CASSATRAETQYF
TRBV14,TRBJ2-1,TRBD2,.,TGTGCCAGCAGCCAAGCCCGGGACTATTACAATGAGCAGTTCTTC,CASSQARDYYNEQFF
TRBV29-1,TRBJ2-2,.,.,TGCAGCGTTGTAAATTTTACGGGAAACACCGGGGAGCTGTTTTTT,CSVVNFTGNTGELFF